A single sample is the source of the 22 T cell receptor beta chains below, sequenced in a study of tumor and adjacent non-tumor tissue in lung cancer. A modified ARM-PCR protocol with three rounds of nested PCR amplified TCRbeta. TCRdb re-analysed the multiplex PCR reads in MiXCR, keeping a single row per CDR3 protein. The table records approximately 66,000 distinct CDR3 sequences, 61% of them present only once. The template was RNA from unsorted bulk tissue. The normal lung tissue was taken more than 3 cm from the tumor edge. Sequenced input: distant non-tumor lung tissue. The receptor source for this set is a man between 65 and 79 years old with non-small cell lung cancer.

About this clonotype itself: Given a much more abundant clone one base away, this may be a read error. The chain uses TRBV5-4 and TRBJ2-1, with 8 bases that match TRBD2. Unmatched junction bases numbered 11, after V lost 4 bases and J lost 8 bases. Germline values: CDR1 SGHNT, CDR2 YYREEE (reference sequence). This CDR3 has 15 amino acids. CDR3 residues: CASSASGSLYDEQFF. The CDR3 region has the DNA TGTGCCAGCAGCGCCAGCGGGAGCCTATACGATGAGCAGTTCTTC.

As for this clonotype: A read error may produce the germline difference seen at one junction end. In DNA form, the CDR3 reads TGTGCCAGCAGCATAAAGGGCTCCAACTATGGCTATACCTTC. Protein product: CASSIKGSNYGYTF. The chain combines TRBV7-3 with TRBJ1-2; D unclear. The CDR3 consists of 14 residues. Per the germline V gene, CDR1 is SGHTA and CDR2 is FQGTGA.

About this clonotype: A much larger clone is a single base away; this may be a read error. V gene TRBV12-3 or TRBV12-4 combines with J gene TRBJ1-4, with D possibly being TRBD1 (5 bases). CDR3 length: 15 amino acids. V dropped 3 bases and J dropped 7 bases, with 15 bases sitting between them. The CDR3 protein is CASSLGSRGGEKLFF. The CDR3 DNA sequence: TGTGCCAGCAGTTTGGGGTCAAGGGGCGGTGAAAAACTGTTTTTT.

On this clonotype itself: The CDR3 carries no conserved terminal phenylalanine or tryptophan, so it likely arises from a read error. V usage is TRBV5-1 and J usage is TRBJ2-3; the match to TRBD2 covers 10 bases. V lost 3 bases, J lost 6 bases, and 7 bases stayed unmatched. Germline CDR1 SGHRS, CDR2 YFSETQ. This CDR3 contains 15 residues. The DNA of the CDR3 is TGCGCCAGCAGCTCTGGTCTAGCGGGAGTGGATACGCAGTATCTT. As protein: CASSSGLAGVDTQYL.

Regarding this clonotype: No conserved phenylalanine or tryptophan is present at the end of the CDR3, so a read error is the likely explanation. The DNA is left out, because the CDR3 cannot be placed on it with certainty; the CDR3 is given as TCRdb lists it. The chain recombines TRBV5-5 with TRBJ1-2; the tabulated D call, TRBD1, remains unverified against the DNA. The CDR3 has 14 amino acids, counting both end residues. Germline V gives CDR1 SGHKS, CDR2 YYEKEE (reference sequence). CDR3 protein: CASSLASGVYGYIS.

Notes on this clonotype: At one end, the junction sequence differs from germline, possibly due to a read error. The CDR3 loop reads CASSPREEQYF. In nucleotides, the CDR3 is TGTGCAAGCAGCCCCCGAGAGGAGCAATACTTC. The chain uses TRBV11-2 and TRBJ2-7; D not resolved. CDR1 and CDR2 (germline): SGHAT, FQNNGV. The CDR3 extends over 11 amino acids.

Of note for this clonotype: The CDR3 end shows no conserved phenylalanine or tryptophan, and so a read error is likely. The chain combines TRBV6-1 with TRBJ1-2; 11 bases match TRBD1. With 6 bases clipped from V and 7 bases from J, the junction kept 16 bases outside the gene matches. CDR3 length: 17 residues. Germline V gene sequence: CDR1 MNHNS, CDR2 SASEGT. CDR3 in DNA: TGTGCCAGCAGCAAATTCCCCGGCGGACAGGGGGCAGGTGGCTACACCTCC. This sequence encodes CASSKFPGGQGAGGYTS.

This clonotype was counted a few times. The gene calls are TRBV7-3 and TRBJ2-5, with TRBD2 matching 7 bases. The ends lost 5 bases at V and 7 bases at J; junction bases unmatched: 10. Germline CDR1 SGHTA, CDR2 FQGTGA. CDR3 length equals 14 residues. CDR3 amino acids: CASSPGGSSGTQYF. DNA of the CDR3: TGTGCCAGCAGCCCCGGGGGGTCGAGCGGGACCCAGTACTTC.

V and J are TRBV7-8 and TRBJ1-5; possible D gene TRBD1, 5 bases. The CDR3 spans 16 residues. CDR1 and CDR2 (germline): SGHVS, FQNEAQ. V gave up 1 base and J gave up 8 bases, with 18 bases separating them. The DNA for the CDR3 is TGTGCCAGCAGCTTAGTTCTGGGACCGAGGAGGGAGCCCCAGCATTTT. This codes for CASSLVLGPRREPQHF.

A word on this clonotype: The CDR3 ends on some other residue instead of the conserved phenylalanine or tryptophan, so this is likely a read error. The J gene is TRBJ2-7, the V gene TRBV10-3; 9 bases match TRBD2. V trimming: 3 bases; J trimming: 5 bases; junction bases outside the gene matches: 5. Germline CDR1 ENHRY, CDR2 SYGVKD. The CDR3 runs 14 residues. CDR3 nucleotides: TGTGCCATCAGTGACTTAGGACTAGCGCACGAGCAGTACTAC. Translating it yields CAISDLGLAHEQYY.

The chain employs TRBV29-1 and TRBJ2-6, with D perhaps given as TRBD1 or TRBD2 (5 bases each). Germline V gene data show CDR1 as SQVTM and CDR2 as ANQGSEA. This CDR3 is built from 12 residues. The V end lost 7 bases, the J end lost 12 bases, and 16 bases lay between the germline ends. The CDR3 spells CSAGANAGVLTF. The CDR3 DNA sequence: TGCAGCGCCGGGGCCAACGCCGGCGTCCTGACTTTC.

Comment on this clonotype: A much larger clone is a single base away; this may be a read error. The chain recombines TRBV28 with TRBJ2-7; tentatively, D is TRBD1 or TRBD2 (5 bases each). The germline gives CDR1 MDHEN, CDR2 SYDVKM. The CDR3 spans 15 residues. V lost 3 bases and J 2 bases, leaving 14 bases between the germline ends. CDR3 sequence: CASSFPGTSPYEQYF. The DNA for the CDR3 is TGTGCCAGCAGTTTCCCCGGGACCTCGCCCTACGAGCAGTACTTC.

On this clonotype: No conserved phenylalanine or tryptophan is present at the end of the CDR3, so a read error is the likely explanation. The rearrangement links TRBV10-3 to TRBJ2-3, with a weak D call TRBD2 (6 bases). From germline, CDR1 is ENHRY and CDR2 SYGVKD. The CDR3 runs to 13 residues. Deletions cut 8 bases from V and 4 bases from J, with 13 bases between. CDR3: CAIGGMGADTQYS. CDR3 nucleotides: TGTGCCATCGGAGGGATGGGCGCAGATACGCAGTATTCT.

Worth noting for this clonotype: A read error may account for a junction end that differs from germline. The CDR3 DNA follows: TGTGCCAGTAGCTTGGCCTTCGGCCAAAGGAACACCGGGGAGCTGTTTTTT. Translating it yields CASSLAFGQRNTGELFF. The chain has TRBV5-4 and TRBJ2-2; no reliable D call. The germline V gene has CDR1 SGHNT and CDR2 YYREEE (reference sequence). This CDR3 contains 17 residues.

The chain has TRBV12-3 or TRBV12-4 and TRBJ1-3; 7 bases are a match to TRBD1. The CDR3 is 17 residues long. V lost 5 bases to trimming and J lost 2 bases; unmatched junction nucleotides: 12. In DNA form, the CDR3 reads TGTGCCAGCAGTCCCCCGGGACAGCTTGCCCCTGGAAACACCATATATTTT. Protein sequence: CASSPPGQLAPGNTIYF.

As to this clonotype: A read error may account for a junction end that differs from germline. CDR3 protein: CAISKSDSNQPRHF. The CDR3 DNA follows: TGTGCCATCAGTAAATCGGACAGTAATCAGCCCCGGCATTTT. The rearrangement uses TRBV6-1 and TRBJ1-5; maybe TRBD1 (6 bases). There are 14 residues in the CDR3. From germline, CDR1 is MNHNS and CDR2 SASEGT.

Ten or more counts support this clonotype. V usage is TRBV5-4 and J usage is TRBJ2-5; 11 nucleotides match TRBD1. Trimming cost V 3 bases and J 7 bases; bases outside gene matches: 11. This CDR3 has 16 amino acids. Looked up from germline, CDR1 is SGHNT and CDR2 is YYREEE (reference sequence). The DNA of the CDR3 is TGTGCCAGCAGCTCCCCCCTAGGACAGGGGGCAGGGACCCAGTACTTC. This translates into CASSSPLGQGAGTQYF.

The V gene is TRBV24-1, the J gene TRBJ1-2; D remains ambiguous. Germline V CDR1 and CDR2: KGHDR, SFDVKD. The CDR3 runs to 13 residues. Deletions cut 0 bases from V and 4 bases from J, with 5 bases between. Here the CDR3 DNA reads TGTGCCACCAGTGATTTGTCCAGCTATGGCTACACCTTC. Translating gives CATSDLSSYGYTF.

This clonotype was seen at least ten times. V gene TRBV11-2 combines with J gene TRBJ1-6; D uncertain. The V end lost 0 bases, the J end lost 10 bases, and 10 bases lay between the germline ends. In germline, CDR1 is SGHAT, CDR2 FQNNGV. CDR3 size: 14 residues. The CDR3 spells CASSLDPGNSPLHF. The CDR3 DNA reads as TGTGCCAGCAGCTTAGATCCTGGGAACTCACCCCTCCACTTT.

The table lists this clonotype with many counts. One junction end does not reproduce the germline sequence, and a read error may be involved. The chain links TRBV14 to TRBJ2-1; maybe TRBD1 (7 bases). Germline values: CDR1 SGHDN, CDR2 FVKESK. The CDR3 is 15 amino acids. For the CDR3, the DNA is TGTGCCAGCAACCAAGTACCAGGGGGGCAGGTCGTTCAGTTCTTC. Translated, it gives CASNQVPGGQVVQFF.

This clonotype occurred a few times. The chain links TRBV7-2 to TRBJ1-5; D remains ambiguous. CDR3 length equals 14 residues. V was pared by 5 bases and J by 9 bases, with 17 bases between. The germline V gene encodes CDR1 SGHTA and CDR2 FQGNSA. CDR3: CASSPGGGRWPQHF. The CDR3 DNA reads as TGTGCCAGCAGCCCAGGAGGCGGGAGGTGGCCCCAGCATTTT.

Comments on this clonotype: Likely a read error: the CDR3 ends without its conserved phenylalanine or tryptophan. This chain links TRBV5-4 with TRBJ2-3, with TRBD1 as a possible D gene (6 bases). Trimming left V 3 bases short and J 4 bases short, with 21 bases between. CDR1 is SGHNT and CDR2 is YYREEE in the germline V gene (reference sequence). This CDR3 contains 17 residues. CDR3 nucleotide sequence: TGTGCCAGCAGCTCAGACAGGCACCAAGGATTTGCAGATACGCAGTATTAT. This translates into CASSSDRHQGFADTQYY.